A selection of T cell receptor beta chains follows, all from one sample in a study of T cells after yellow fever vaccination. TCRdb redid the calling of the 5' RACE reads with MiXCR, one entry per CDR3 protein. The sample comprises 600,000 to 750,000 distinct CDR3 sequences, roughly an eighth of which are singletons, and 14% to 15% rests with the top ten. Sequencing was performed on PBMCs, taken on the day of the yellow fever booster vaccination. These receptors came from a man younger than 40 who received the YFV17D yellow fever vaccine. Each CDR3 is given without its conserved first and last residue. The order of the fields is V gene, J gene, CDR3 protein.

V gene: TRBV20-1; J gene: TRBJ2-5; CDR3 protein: SATIPGQGAETQY
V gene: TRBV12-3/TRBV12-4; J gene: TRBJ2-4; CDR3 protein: ASTSPGLAGEAKNIQY
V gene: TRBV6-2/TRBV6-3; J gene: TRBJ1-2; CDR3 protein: ASRLSFDYGYT
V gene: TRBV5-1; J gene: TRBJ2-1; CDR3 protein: ASSLDKGDNEQF
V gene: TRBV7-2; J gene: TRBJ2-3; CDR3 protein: ASSLVGGGGTDTQY
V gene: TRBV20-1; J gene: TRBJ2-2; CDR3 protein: SARGRQNTGELF
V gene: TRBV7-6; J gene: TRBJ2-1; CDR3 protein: ASSSPGEEQF
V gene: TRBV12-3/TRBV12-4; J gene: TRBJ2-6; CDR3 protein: ASSLLRGSGANVLT
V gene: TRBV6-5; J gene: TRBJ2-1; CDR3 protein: ASSSSGRAWNEQF
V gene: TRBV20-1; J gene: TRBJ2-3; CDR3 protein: SARALTSGSSDTQY
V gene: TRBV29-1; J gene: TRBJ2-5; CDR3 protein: SVLSGSPGETQY
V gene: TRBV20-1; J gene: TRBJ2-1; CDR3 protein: SAPMQQGLAGYNEQF
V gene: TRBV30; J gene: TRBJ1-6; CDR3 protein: ACLLGSSNSPLH
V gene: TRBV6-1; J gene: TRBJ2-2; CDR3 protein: ASRLSGTAGVNTGELF
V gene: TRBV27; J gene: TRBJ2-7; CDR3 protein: ASSLNSPRPYEQY
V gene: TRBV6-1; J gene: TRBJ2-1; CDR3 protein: ASSGRTSGRWSNEQF
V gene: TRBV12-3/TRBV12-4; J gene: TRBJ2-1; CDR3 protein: ASGVQTSRYNEQF
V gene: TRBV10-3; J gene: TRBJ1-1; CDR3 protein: AISESKREAF
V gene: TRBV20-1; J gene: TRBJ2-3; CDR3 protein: SARDIRTDTQY
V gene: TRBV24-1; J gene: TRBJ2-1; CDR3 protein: ATSPPLGTNEQF
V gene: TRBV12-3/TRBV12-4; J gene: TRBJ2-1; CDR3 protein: ASSLVSGGYNEQF
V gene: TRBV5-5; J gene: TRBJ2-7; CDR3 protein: ASSYRQGTYEQY
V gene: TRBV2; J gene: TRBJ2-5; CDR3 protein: ASRETGLQETQY
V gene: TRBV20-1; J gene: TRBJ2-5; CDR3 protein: SASSLETQY
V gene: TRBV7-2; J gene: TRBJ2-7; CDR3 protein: ASSSTRSRYEQY
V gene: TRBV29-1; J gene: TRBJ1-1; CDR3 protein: SVTRQGVNTEAF
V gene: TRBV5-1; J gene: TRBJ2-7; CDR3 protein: ASSYLRDRATGEQY
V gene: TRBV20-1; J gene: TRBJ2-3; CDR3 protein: SARGGGAPKSDTQY
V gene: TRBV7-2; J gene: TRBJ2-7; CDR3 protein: ASGRSSYEQY
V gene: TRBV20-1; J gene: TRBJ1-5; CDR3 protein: SATQGFSNQPQH
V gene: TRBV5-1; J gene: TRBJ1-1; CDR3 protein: ASSGGVGNTEAF
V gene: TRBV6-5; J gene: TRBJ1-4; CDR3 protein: ASSYQDTREKLF
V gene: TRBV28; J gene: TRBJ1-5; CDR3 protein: ASSRQGPSNQPQH
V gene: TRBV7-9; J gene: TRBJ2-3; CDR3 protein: ASGSGLNTDTQY
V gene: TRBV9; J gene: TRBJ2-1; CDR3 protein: ASSVEPGGDNEQF
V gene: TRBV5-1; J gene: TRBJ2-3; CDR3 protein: ASSPDQFTDTQY
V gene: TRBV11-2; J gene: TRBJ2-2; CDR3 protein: ASSLVGAITGELF
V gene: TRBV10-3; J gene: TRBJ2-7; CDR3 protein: AISSHSYEQY
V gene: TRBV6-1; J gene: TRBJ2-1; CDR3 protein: ASRKGDRETNEQF
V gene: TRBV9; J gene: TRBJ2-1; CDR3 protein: ASSTQTGRDEQF
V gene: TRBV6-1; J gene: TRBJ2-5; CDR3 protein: ASRGLAGPETQY
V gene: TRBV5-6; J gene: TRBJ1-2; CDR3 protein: ASSPAGSPRYGYT
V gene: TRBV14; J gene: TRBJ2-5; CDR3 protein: ASSQGQGRGETQY
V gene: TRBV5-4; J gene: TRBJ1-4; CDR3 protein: ASSLGQGEEKLF
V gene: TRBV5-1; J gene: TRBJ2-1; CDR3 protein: ASSSIRLIYNEQF
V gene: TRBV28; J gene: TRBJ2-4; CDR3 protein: ASLSGNKNIQY
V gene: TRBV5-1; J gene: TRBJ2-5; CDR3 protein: ASSLASPRQETQY
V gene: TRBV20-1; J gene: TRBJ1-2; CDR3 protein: SAPGLVGYGYT
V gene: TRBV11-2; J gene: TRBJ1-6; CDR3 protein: ASSLETDSYNSPLH
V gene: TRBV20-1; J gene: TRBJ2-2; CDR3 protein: SARTSGSGTGELF
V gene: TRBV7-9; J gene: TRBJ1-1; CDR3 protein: ASSFLGQGKPEAF
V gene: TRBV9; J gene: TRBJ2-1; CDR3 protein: ASSGTPDLFDEQF
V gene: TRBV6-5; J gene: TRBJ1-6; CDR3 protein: ASSYSGGAQNSPLH
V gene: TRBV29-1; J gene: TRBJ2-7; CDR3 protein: SVVTRYTAQY